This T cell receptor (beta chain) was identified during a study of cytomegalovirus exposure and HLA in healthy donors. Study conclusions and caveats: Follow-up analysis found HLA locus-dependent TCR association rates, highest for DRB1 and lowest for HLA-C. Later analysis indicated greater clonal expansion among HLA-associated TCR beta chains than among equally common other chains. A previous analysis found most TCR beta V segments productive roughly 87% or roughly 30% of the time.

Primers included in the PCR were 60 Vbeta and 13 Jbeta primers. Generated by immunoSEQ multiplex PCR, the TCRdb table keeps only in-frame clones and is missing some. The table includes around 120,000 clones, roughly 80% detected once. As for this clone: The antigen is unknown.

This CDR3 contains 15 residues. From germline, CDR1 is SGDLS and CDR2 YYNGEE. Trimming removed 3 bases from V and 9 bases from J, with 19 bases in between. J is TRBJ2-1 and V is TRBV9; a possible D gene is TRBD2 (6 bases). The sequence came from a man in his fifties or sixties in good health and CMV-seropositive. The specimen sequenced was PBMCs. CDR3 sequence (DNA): TGTGCCAGCAGCGCCGAGAACTGGAGGGCCATTGAGCAGTTCTTC. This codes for CASSAENWRAIEQFF.